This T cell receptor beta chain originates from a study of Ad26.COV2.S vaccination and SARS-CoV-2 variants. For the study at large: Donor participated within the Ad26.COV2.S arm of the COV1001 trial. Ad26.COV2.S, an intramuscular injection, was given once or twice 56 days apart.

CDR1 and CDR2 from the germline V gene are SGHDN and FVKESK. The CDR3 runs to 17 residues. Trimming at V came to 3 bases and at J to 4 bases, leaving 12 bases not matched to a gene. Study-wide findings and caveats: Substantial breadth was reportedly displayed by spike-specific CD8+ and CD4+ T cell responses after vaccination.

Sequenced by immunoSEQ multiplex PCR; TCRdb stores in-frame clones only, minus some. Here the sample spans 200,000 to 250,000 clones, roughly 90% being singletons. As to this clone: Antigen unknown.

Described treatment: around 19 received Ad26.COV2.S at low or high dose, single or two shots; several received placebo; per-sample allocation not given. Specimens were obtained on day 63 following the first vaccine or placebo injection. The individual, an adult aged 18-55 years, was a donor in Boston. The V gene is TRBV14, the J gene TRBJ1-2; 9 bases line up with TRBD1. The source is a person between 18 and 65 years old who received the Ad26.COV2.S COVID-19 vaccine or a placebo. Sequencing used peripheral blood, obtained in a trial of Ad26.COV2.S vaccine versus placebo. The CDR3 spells CASSQGQGPAVFYGYTF. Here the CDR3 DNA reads TGTGCCAGCAGCCAGGGACAGGGTCCAGCAGTTTTCTATGGCTACACCTTC.